This TCR beta chain was captured in a study of blood T cell repertoires in COVID-19. Method: immunoSEQ multiplex PCR; TCRdb's copy keeps in-frame clones and lacks some. The sample has about 200,000 clones, under 80% seen once. The germline CDR1 and CDR2 sequences are SGDLS and YYNGEE. The length of the CDR3 is 15 residues. With 0 bases removed from V and 3 bases from J, the gap between germline ends came to 12 bases. Sequences were obtained from peripheral blood. The sequence came from a man aged 45-65 years who had recovered from COVID-19. The chain recombines TRBV9 with TRBJ1-1; TRBD1 might be the D (6 bases). The DNA for the CDR3 is TGTGCCAGCAGCGTAGATGAGACAGGTCACACTGAAGCTTTCTTT. Protein: CASSVDETGHTEAFF.